One sample yielded the 23 T cell receptor beta chains listed below, sequenced in a study of blood T cells in healthy people across ages. Primers used in a second PCR of roughly 6 to 11 cycles were a sample-barcoded 5' primer and a J-beta primer mix. TCRdb recomputed calls from the 5' RACE reads with MiXCR, one row per CDR3 protein. The sample lists 800,000 to 950,000 distinct CDR3 sequences, roughly 35% occurring once. Source material: blood. All receptors derive from a man between 18 and 29 years old in good health.

At least ten counts were recorded for this clonotype. This chain links TRBV29-1 with TRBJ1-2, with D tentatively TRBD1 (6 bases). The CDR3 consists of 13 residues. Deletions cut 0 bases from V and 7 bases from J, with 12 bases between. CDR1 is SQVTM, CDR2 ANQGSEA, per germline. CDR3: CSVEESAGVGYTF. The CDR3 DNA is TGCAGCGTTGAAGAATCGGCAGGGGTTGGCTACACCTTC.

The V gene is TRBV6-6, the J gene TRBJ2-2; TRBD1 matches 10 bases. Germline values: CDR1 MNHNY, CDR2 SVGAGI (reference sequence). The J segment lost 0 bases and the V segment lost 6 bases, leaving 4 bases of the junction unmatched. This CDR3 has 16 residues. The CDR3 reads CASSPGTGANTGELFF. The CDR3 region has the DNA TGTGCCAGCAGCCCCGGGACAGGGGCGAACACCGGGGAGCTGTTTTTT.

This clonotype was counted between two and nine times. The chain couples TRBV3-1 to TRBJ1-6; D is perhaps TRBD1 (6 bases). Per germline, CDR1 LGHDT and CDR2 YNNKEL (reference sequence). V lost 4 bases to trimming and J lost 11 bases, with 15 bases between them. The CDR3 has 14 residues. CDR3 DNA: TGTGCCAGCAGCCTACAGGGTTCTCACGCACCCCTCCACTTT. This sequence encodes CASSLQGSHAPLHF. The whole variable domain, remainder taken from reference TRBV3-1 and TRBJ1-6, is DTAVSQTPKYLVTQMGNDKSIKCEQNLGHDTMYWYKQDSKKFLKIMFSYNNKELIINETVPNRFSPKSPDKAHLNLHINSLELGDSAVYFCASSLQGSHAPLHFGNGTRLTVT.

In this sample, this clonotype turned up a few times. This chain connects TRBV4-2 to TRBJ2-3, with TRBD2 identical over 11 bases. Germline V gives CDR1 LGHNA, CDR2 YNFKEQ. The V gene end was trimmed by 1 base and the J gene end by 0 bases; junction bases not matched to a gene: 3. This CDR3 is built from 17 residues. The CDR3 nucleotides read TGTGCCAGCAGCCAAGCTGGGACTAGCGGTAGCACAGATACGCAGTATTTT. Amino acids: CASSQAGTSGSTDTQYF.

The chain recombines TRBV7-3 with TRBJ2-5, with TRBD2 matching over 7 bases. The length of the CDR3 is 16 residues. Unmatched junction bases numbered 20, after V lost 5 bases and J lost 11 bases. Germline V lookup: CDR1 SGHTA, CDR2 FQGTGA. The CDR3 nucleotides read TGTGCCAGCAGCGCCATGGACCGGGGGGACTACAATGAGCAGTACTTC. It translates to CASSAMDRGDYNEQYF.

Comments on this clonotype: The junction departs from the called germline gene at one end, perhaps through a read error. The chain uses TRBV7-9 and TRBJ1-6, with D unclear. The CDR3 runs 14 residues. CDR1 and CDR2 from the germline V gene are SEHNR and FQNEAQ (reference sequence). CDR3 in amino acids: CASSFPQATSPPHF. The CDR3 DNA reads TGTGCCAGCAGCTTCCCCCAGGCCACTTCACCCCCCCACTTT.

This clonotype was picked up a small number of times. V usage is TRBV6-2 or TRBV6-3 and J usage is TRBJ2-5; D is undetermined. The CDR3 is made up of 13 amino acids. Trimming pared 6 bases from V and 2 bases from J, leaving 10 bases between. Germline values: CDR1 MNHEY, CDR2 SVGEGT. Here the CDR3 DNA reads TGTGCCAGCAGACTACTGGTTCAAGAGACCCAGTACTTC. Translated: CASRLLVQETQYF.

V and J are TRBV7-2 and TRBJ2-4; D gene uncertain. Germline V CDR1 and CDR2: SGHTA, FQGNSA. The CDR3 has 12 residues. The V gene lost 1 base and the J gene lost 9 bases, with 7 bases spanning the gap. The CDR3 sequence: CASSLVSAIQYF. The CDR3 DNA follows: TGTGCCAGCAGCTTAGTATCCGCCATTCAGTACTTC.

This clonotype was seen a few times. The chain combines TRBV20-1 with TRBJ1-5, with 7 bases lining up with TRBD1. V dropped 1 base and J dropped 0; count of bases not matched to a gene: 3. The CDR3 runs 15 residues. Germline V gene data show CDR1 as DFQATT and CDR2 as SNEGSKA (reference sequence). As DNA, the CDR3 is TGCAGTGCTAGAGGACAGGGAGATAGCAATCAGCCCCAGCATTTT. Translated, it gives CSARGQGDSNQPQHF.

The sample holds a few counts of this clonotype. The chain uses TRBV6-5 and TRBJ1-1; D is unclear. CDR1 is MNHEY, CDR2 SVGAGI, per germline. Deletions cut 8 bases from V and 1 base from J, with 11 bases between. This CDR3 is 13 amino acids long. CDR3 DNA: TGTGCCAGCCGGAGGAGTGCGAACACTGAAGCTTTCTTT. Its protein is CASRRSANTEAFF.

This clonotype was counted a few times. The chain joins TRBV6-2 or TRBV6-3 to TRBJ1-5; D is unresolved. Germline V gene sequence: CDR1 MNHEY, CDR2 SVGEGT. There are 12 residues in the CDR3. Trimming shortened V by 0 bases and J by 11 bases, and 8 bases separated the two germline ends. CDR3 in amino acids: CASSYSPSAQHF. The CDR3 DNA follows: TGTGCCAGCAGTTACTCGCCCAGCGCCCAGCATTTT.

Worth noting for this clonotype: This may stem from a read error, because a much larger clone lies one nucleotide away. This chain uses TRBV6-5 with TRBJ2-1, with 10 bases matching TRBD1. The V gene's germline CDR1 is MNHEY and CDR2 SVGAGI. With 6 bases clipped from V and 13 bases from J, the junction kept 18 bases outside the gene matches. This CDR3 comprises 16 residues. CDR3 bases: TGTGCCAGCAGACGTGGGACAGGGGTGCAGGGAGAGACCCAGTTCTTC. This sequence encodes CASRRGTGVQGETQFF.

The rearrangement links TRBV29-1 to TRBJ2-1, with 7 bases aligning to TRBD2. The end of the DNA aligns better with TRBJ2-7, so the J call may be wrong. The CDR3 spans 16 residues. Germline V CDR1 and CDR2: SQVTM, ANQGSEA. DNA of the CDR3: TGCAGCGTTGAAGATCGGGTGGGGCGGGGGTACAATGAGCAGTACTTC. This encodes CSVEDRVGRGYNEQYF.

This clonotype has more than one count but fewer than ten. The chain has TRBV6-2 or TRBV6-3 and TRBJ1-1, with D maybe TRBD1 (5 bases). Germline CDR1 MNHEY, CDR2 SVGEGT. Trimming pared 2 bases from V and 11 bases from J, leaving 9 bases between. The CDR3 has 11 residues. The CDR3, as DNA: TGTGCCAGCAGTTACCAGGGACCGGCTTTCTTT. Its translation: CASSYQGPAFF.

The table lists this clonotype with a few counts. The chain carries TRBV29-1 and TRBJ1-1; D call uncertain. From germline, CDR1 is SQVTM and CDR2 ANQGSEA. There are 13 residues in the CDR3. CDR3 sequence (DNA): TGCAACCTCCGACGCCGGGGAGACACTGAAGCTTTCTTT. Protein product: CNLRRRGDTEAFF.

This clonotype was seen only a few times. The chain has TRBV14 and TRBJ1-2; D possibly corresponds to TRBD1 (6 bases). The CDR3 is 13 amino acids. Germline CDR1 is SGHDN and CDR2 is FVKESK. With 2 bases removed from V and 7 bases from J, the gap between germline ends came to 11 bases. This chain's CDR3 is CASSQYRESGYTF. CDR3 in DNA: TGTGCCAGCAGCCAATACAGGGAAAGTGGCTACACCTTC.

This clonotype was observed many times. The chain uses TRBV11-1 and TRBJ2-4; TRBD1 matches at 8 bases. The CDR3 runs to 14 residues. The V segment lost 4 bases and the J segment 7 bases; nucleotides outside the gene matches: 6. Looked up from germline, CDR1 is SGHAT and CDR2 is FQDESV (reference sequence). CDR3 loop: CASSSRTGRNIQYF. The CDR3 region has the DNA TGTGCCAGCAGCTCCCGGACAGGGAGGAACATTCAGTACTTC. The complete variable domain, with remaining parts taken from reference TRBV11-1 and TRBJ2-4, reads EAEVAQSPRYKITEKSQAVAFWCDPISGHATLYWYRQILGQGPELLVQFQDESVVDDSQLPKDRFSAERLKGVDSTLKIQPAELGDSAMYLCASSSRTGRNIQYFGAGTRLSVL.

There are a few counts of this clonotype. The V and J genes are TRBV14 and TRBJ2-7; maybe TRBD2 (5 bases). The V gene's germline CDR1 is SGHDN and CDR2 FVKESK. V was pared by 7 bases and J by 10 bases, with 20 bases between. CDR3 size: 13 residues. In nucleotides, the CDR3 is TGTGCCAGCACCCTCAGACGGGAAGGAACCCAGTACTTC. It is translated as CASTLRREGTQYF.

The chain joins TRBV4-3 to TRBJ1-5, with D possibly TRBD1 on 6 matching bases. CDR1 is LGHNA, CDR2 YSLEER, per germline. This CDR3 comprises 15 residues. The germline V and J ends were trimmed by 0 bases and 4 bases, with 10 bases remaining between them. The CDR3 here is CASSQDHRENQPQHF. The CDR3 DNA follows: TGCGCCAGCAGCCAAGATCACAGGGAGAATCAGCCCCAGCATTTT.

This clonotype was seen a handful of times. This chain joins TRBV12-3 or TRBV12-4 and TRBJ1-1; no definite D call. The V end lost 1 base, the J end lost 1 base, and 13 bases lay between the germline ends. The CDR3 consists of 16 residues. The CDR3 DNA reads TGTGCCAGCAGTTTAGGTCTGGCCCTCGCGAACACTGAAGCTTTCTTT. Protein sequence: CASSLGLALANTEAFF.

The V and J genes are TRBV12-3 or TRBV12-4 and TRBJ1-6, with 11 bases matching TRBD1. The CDR3 has 14 residues. J was trimmed by 12 bases and V by 3 bases; bases with no gene match: 4. CDR3 nucleotide sequence: TGTGCCAGCAGTTTGGGACAGGGGGTGGGACCCCTCCACTTT. Translating gives CASSLGQGVGPLHF.

A single count supports this clonotype. The chain has TRBV12-3 or TRBV12-4 and TRBJ2-1; 10 positions agree with TRBD1. CDR3 length equals 14 residues. J lost 8 bases, V lost 5 bases, and 6 bases had no gene match. The CDR3 DNA is TGTGCCAGCAGTCGGACCGGGACAGGGGATGAGCAGTTCTTC. Translation gives CASSRTGTGDEQFF.

The chain employs TRBV29-1 and TRBJ2-7; no clear D gene. The CDR3 has 11 amino acids. The V gene's germline CDR1 is SQVTM and CDR2 ANQGSEA. The V end lost 5 bases, the J end lost 0 bases, and 5 bases lay between the germline ends. In nucleotides, the CDR3 is TGCAGCGTTCAGGCCTCCTACGAGCAGTACTTC. Its protein is CSVQASYEQYF.